The TCR beta chain described here comes from a study of control samples from healthy donors and cancer patients. Measured with immunoSEQ multiplex PCR; TCRdb has only the in-frame clones, and not every one. The data hold about 82,000 clones, with 75% to 90% observed a single time. The clonotype was recovered from a man aged 45-60 years in good health. The sequencing sample was made of blood.

The CDR3 nucleotides are TGTGCCACGCGGACAGGGAACACAGATACGCAGTATTTT. As protein: CATRTGNTDTQYF. The V call is TRBV19, the J call TRBJ2-3; 8 nucleotides line up with TRBD1. CDR1 LNHDA and CDR2 SQIVND come from the germline V gene (reference sequence). The CDR3 consists of 13 residues. J gave up 2 bases and V 10 bases, and 5 bases lay outside the gene matches.